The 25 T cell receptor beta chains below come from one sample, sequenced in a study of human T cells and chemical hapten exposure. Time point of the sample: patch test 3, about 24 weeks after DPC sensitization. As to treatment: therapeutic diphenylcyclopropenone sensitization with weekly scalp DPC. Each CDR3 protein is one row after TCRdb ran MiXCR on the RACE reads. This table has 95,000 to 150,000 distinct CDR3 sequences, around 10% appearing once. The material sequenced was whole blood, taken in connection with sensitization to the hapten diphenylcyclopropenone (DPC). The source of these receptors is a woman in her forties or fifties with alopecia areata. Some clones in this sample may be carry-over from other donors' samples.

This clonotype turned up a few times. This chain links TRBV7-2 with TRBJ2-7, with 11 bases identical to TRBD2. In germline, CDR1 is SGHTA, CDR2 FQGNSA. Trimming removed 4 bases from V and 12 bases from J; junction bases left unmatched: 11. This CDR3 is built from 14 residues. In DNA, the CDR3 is TGTGCCAGCAGCTCCGTGACTAGCGGGAATGATTGGTACTTC. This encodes CASSSVTSGNDWYF.

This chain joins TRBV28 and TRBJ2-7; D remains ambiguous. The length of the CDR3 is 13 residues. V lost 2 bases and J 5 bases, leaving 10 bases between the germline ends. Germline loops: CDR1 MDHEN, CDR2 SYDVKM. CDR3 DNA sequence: TGTGCCAGCAGTTTAGACCGGTTCGACGAGCAGTACTTC. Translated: CASSLDRFDEQYF.

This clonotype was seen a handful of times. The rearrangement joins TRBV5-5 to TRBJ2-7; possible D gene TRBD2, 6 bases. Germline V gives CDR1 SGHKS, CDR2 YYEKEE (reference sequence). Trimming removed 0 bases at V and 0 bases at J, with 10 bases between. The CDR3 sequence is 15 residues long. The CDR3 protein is CASSLAGLISYEQYF. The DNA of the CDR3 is TGTGCCAGCAGCTTGGCGGGACTGATCTCCTACGAGCAGTACTTC. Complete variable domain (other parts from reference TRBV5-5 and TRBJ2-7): DAGVTQSPTHLIKTRGQQVTLRCSPISGHKSVSWYQQVLGQGPQFIFQYYEKEERGRGNFPDRFSARQFPNYSSELNVNALLLGDSALYLCASSLAGLISYEQYFGPGTRLTVT.

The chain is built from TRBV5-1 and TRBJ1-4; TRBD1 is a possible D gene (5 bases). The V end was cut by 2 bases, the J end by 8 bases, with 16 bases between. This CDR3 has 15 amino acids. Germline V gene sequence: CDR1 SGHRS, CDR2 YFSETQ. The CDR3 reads CASSLIGREEEKLFF. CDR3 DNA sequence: TGCGCCAGCAGCTTAATCGGCAGGGAGGAAGAAAAACTGTTTTTT.

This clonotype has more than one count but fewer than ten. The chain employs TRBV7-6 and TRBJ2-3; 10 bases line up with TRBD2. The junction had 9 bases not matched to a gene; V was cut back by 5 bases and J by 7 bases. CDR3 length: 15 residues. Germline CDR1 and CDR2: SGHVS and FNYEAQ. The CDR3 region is CASSERAGGVNTQYF. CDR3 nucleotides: TGTGCCAGCAGCGAAAGAGCGGGGGGGGTCAATACGCAGTATTTT.

The CDR3 is CASSLAGVMYNEQFF. For the CDR3, the DNA is TGTGCCAGCAGCTTAGCGGGAGTCATGTACAATGAGCAGTTCTTC. The rearrangement joins TRBV11-2 to TRBJ2-1, with TRBD2 as a possible D gene (6 bases). The V and J ends lost 1 base and 4 bases respectively, with 11 bases between them. The CDR3 is made up of 15 amino acids. The V gene's germline CDR1 is SGHAT and CDR2 FQNNGV.

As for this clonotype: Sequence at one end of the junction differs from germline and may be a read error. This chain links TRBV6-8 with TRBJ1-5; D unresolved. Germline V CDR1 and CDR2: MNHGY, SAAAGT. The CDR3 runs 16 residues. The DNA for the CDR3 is TGTGCCAGCAGTTACTCGACTGGGGTCTGGAATCAGCCCCAGAATTTT. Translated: CASSYSTGVWNQPQNF.

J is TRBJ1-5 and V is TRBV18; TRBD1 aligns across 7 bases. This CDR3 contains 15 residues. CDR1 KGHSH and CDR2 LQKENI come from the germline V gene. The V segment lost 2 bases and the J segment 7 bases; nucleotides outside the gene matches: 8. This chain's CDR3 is CASSPSWQGGQPQHF. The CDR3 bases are TGTGCCAGCTCACCATCGTGGCAGGGGGGGCAGCCCCAGCATTTT.

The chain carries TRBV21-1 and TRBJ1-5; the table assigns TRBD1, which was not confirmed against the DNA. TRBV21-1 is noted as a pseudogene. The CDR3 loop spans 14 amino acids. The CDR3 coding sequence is TGTGCCAGCAGCAAAGAGGGACACTGGCAGCCCCAGCATTTT. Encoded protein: CASSKEGHWQPQHF.

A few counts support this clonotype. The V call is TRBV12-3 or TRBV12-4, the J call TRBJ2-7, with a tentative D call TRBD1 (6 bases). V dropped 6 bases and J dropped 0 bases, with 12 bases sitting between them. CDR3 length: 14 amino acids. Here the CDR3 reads CASSLGGRSYEQYF. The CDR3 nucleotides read TGTGCCAGCAGCCTAGGGGGACGCTCCTACGAGCAGTACTTC.

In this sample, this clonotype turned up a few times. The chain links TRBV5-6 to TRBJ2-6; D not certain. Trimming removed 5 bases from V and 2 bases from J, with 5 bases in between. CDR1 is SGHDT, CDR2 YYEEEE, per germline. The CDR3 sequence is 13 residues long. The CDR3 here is CASRLTGANVLTF. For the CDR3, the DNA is TGTGCCAGCAGATTGACTGGGGCCAACGTCCTGACTTTC.

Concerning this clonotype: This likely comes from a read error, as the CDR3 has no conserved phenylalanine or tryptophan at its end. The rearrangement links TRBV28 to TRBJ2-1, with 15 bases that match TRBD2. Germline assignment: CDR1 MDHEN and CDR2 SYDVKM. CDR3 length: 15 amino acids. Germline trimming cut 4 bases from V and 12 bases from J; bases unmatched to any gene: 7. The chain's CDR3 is CASSSRPGLAGGQFL. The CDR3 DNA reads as TGTGCCAGCAGTTCAAGGCCGGGACTAGCGGGAGGGCAGTTCCTC.

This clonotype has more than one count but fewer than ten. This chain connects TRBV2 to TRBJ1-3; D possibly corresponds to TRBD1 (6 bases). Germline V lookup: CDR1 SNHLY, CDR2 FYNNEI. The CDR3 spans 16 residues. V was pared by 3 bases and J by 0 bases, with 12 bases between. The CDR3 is CASSEGAWASGNTIYF. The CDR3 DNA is TGTGCCAGCAGTGAGGGGGCCTGGGCCTCTGGAAACACCATATATTTT.

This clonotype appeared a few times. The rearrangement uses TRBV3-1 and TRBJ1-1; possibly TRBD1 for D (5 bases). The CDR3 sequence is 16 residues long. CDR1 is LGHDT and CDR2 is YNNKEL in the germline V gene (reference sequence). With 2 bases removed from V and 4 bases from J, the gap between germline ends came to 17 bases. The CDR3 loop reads CASSQLLTNQGTEAFF. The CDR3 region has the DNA TGTGCCAGCAGCCAATTGTTAACGAATCAGGGCACTGAAGCTTTCTTT.

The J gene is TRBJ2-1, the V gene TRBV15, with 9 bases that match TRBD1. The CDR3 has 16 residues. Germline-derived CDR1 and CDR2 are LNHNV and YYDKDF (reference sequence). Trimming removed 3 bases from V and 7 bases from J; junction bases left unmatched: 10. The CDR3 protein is CATSRGTGPLGNEQFF. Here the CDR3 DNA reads TGTGCCACCAGCAGGGGGACAGGGCCTCTTGGGAATGAGCAGTTCTTC.

CDR3 in amino acids: CASSLAGGSFNEQFF. CDR3 nucleotides: TGTGCCAGCAGTCTAGCGGGAGGGTCTTTCAATGAGCAGTTCTTC. This chain uses TRBV7-2 with TRBJ2-1; 12 bases are a match to TRBD2. Germline lookup yields CDR1 SGHTA and CDR2 FQGNSA. Trimming took 6 bases from V and 6 from J; bases not matched to a gene: 6. There are 15 residues in the CDR3.

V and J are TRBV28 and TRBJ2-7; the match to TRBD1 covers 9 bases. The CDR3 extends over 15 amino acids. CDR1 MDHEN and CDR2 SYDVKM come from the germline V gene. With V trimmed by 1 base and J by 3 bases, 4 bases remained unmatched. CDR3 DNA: TGTGCCAGCAGTTTATATGGGACAGGGAACTACGAGCAGTACTTC. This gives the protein CASSLYGTGNYEQYF.

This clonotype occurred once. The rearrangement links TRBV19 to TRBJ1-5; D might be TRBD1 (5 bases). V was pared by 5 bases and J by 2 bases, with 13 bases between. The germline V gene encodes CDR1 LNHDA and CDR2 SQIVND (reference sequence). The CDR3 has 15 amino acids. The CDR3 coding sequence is TGTGCCAGTAGTCGGGGGAGGGGCGGCAATCAGCCCCAGCATTTT. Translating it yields CASSRGRGGNQPQHF.

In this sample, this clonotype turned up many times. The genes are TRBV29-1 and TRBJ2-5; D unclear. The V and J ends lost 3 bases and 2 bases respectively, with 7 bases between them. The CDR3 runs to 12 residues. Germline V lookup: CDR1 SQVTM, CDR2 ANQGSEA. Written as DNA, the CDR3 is TGCAGCGTTGATCTACAGCAAGAGACCCAGTACTTC. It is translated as CSVDLQQETQYF.

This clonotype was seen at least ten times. The CDR3 region is CSVRDTSNYGYTF. In nucleotides, the CDR3 is TGCAGCGTGCGGGACACCTCTAACTATGGCTACACCTTC. V gene TRBV29-1 combines with J gene TRBJ1-2; D possibly corresponds to TRBD1 (6 bases). This CDR3 is 13 amino acids long. CDR1 and CDR2 (germline): SQVTM, ANQGSEA. V was cut by 6 bases and J by 0 bases, with 11 bases left in between.

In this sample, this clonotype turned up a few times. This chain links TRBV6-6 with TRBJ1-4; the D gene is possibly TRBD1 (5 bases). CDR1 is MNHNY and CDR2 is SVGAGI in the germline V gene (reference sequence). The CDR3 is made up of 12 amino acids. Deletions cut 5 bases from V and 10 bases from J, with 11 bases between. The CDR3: CASSLDTPKLFF. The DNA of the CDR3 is TGTGCCAGCAGTCTGGACACCCCAAAACTGTTTTTT.

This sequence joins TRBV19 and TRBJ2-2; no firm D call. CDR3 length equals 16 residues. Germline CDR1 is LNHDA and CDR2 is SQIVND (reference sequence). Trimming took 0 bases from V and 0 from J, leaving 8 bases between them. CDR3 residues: CASSIDRVANTGELFF. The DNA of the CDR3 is TGTGCCAGTAGTATAGATCGTGTGGCGAACACCGGGGAGCTGTTTTTT.

For the CDR3, the DNA is TGTGCCAGCAGTGAGGGTACCGCTCCAGATACGCAGTATTTT. Protein product: CASSEGTAPDTQYF. The rearrangement links TRBV2 to TRBJ2-3; D remains unclear. This CDR3 has 14 amino acids. Per the germline V gene, CDR1 is SNHLY and CDR2 is FYNNEI. V lost 3 bases and J 4 bases, leaving 11 bases between the germline ends.

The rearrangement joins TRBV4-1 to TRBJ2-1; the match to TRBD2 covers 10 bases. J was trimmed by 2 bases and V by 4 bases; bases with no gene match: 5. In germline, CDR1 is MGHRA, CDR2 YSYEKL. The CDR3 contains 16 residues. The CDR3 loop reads CASSRSGGGPYNEQFF. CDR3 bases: TGCGCCAGCAGCCGAAGCGGGGGGGGTCCCTACAATGAGCAGTTCTTC.

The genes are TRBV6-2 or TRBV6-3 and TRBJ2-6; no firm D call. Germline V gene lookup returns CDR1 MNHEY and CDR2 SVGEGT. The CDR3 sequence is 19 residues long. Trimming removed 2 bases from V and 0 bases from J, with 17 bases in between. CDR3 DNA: TGTGCCAGCAGTTACCGGGTGAGCCGGGCCAGCTCTGGGGCCAACGTCCTGACTTTC. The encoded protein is CASSYRVSRASSGANVLTF.